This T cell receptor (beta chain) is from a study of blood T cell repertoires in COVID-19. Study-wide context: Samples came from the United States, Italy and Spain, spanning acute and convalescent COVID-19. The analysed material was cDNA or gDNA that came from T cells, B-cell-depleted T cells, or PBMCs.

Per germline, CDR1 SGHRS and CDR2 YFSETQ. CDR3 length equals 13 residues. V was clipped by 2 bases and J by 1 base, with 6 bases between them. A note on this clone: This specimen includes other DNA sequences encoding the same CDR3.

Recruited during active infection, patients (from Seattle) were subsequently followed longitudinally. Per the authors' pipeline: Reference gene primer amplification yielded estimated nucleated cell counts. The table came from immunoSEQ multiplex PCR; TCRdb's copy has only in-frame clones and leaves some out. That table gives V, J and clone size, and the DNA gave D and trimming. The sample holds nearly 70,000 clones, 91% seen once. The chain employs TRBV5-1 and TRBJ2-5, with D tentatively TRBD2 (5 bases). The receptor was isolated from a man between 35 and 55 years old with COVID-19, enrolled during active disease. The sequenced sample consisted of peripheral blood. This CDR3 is CASSFGVQETQYF. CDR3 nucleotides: TGCGCCAGCAGCTTCGGGGTCCAAGAGACCCAGTACTTC.